This T cell receptor (beta chain) was retrieved from a study of OX40 agonist ivuxolimab in advanced cancers. Describing the broader study: Ivuxolimab, which targeted the costimulatory receptor OX40 (CD134), was an agonistic, fully human IgG2 monoclonal antibody. The paper describes the monotherapy dose-escalation part (N of about 54 patients) of the phase I trial of ivuxolimab. The dose-escalation cohort was approximately 83% male with a mean age of approximately 60 years, ranging from roughly 20 to 80. Three dose-escalation patients achieved partial responses, one with hepatocellular carcinoma and two with cutaneous melanoma. Patients were allowed to have had prior anti-PD-1, anti-PD-L1 or anti-CTLA-4 therapy, and more than 35% of the dose-escalation patients had been treated with checkpoint inhibitors. Intravenous ivuxolimab was administered to patients every 2 weeks at six dose levels: 0.01, 0.1, 0.3, 1.5, 3 and 10 mg/kg. Peripheral TCRbeta sequencing aimed to test whether ivuxolimab altered TCR sequence diversity and caused clonal T-cell expansion. Of the approximately 54 dose-escalation patients, hepatocellular carcinoma was present in some 19, melanoma in about 15, renal cell carcinoma in 9 and head and neck cancer in 9. The study at large found these results: Partial responders in the 0.1-3.0 mg/kg groups had among the lowest normalized peripheral clonal expansion, especially among CD8+ T cells. Low levels of normalized T-cell clonal expansion were also seen in some patients who did not respond. Clonal expansion of both CD4+ and CD8+ blood T cells was observed from baseline to week 6 at doses 0.1 to 3.0 mg/kg. After ivuxolimab, more expanded clones were found on average in CD8+ T cells than in CD4+ T cells. Antigen specificity was not determined for the clonally expanded peripheral T cells.

To sequence the TCRbeta CDR3 region, genomic DNA was isolated from the sorted cells. The immunoSEQ Assay was used for sequencing of TCRbeta CDR3 regions. TCRdb's version of the immuneACCESS table is confined to in-frame rearrangements and falls short of the full clone set. An unresolved V gene accounts for under half of the shortfall where checked; the remainder is of unknown origin. This sample comprises 45,000 to 60,000 clones, 79% of them detected only once. Of the sample, under 2% falls within the top ten clones. The trial excluded patients who had a history of autoimmune disease or who were on systemic immunosuppression. Peripheral blood for TCR sequencing was collected from all dose cohorts at baseline, on cycle 4 day 1, and on cycle 7 day 1. The samples were drawn from a first-in-human, open-label, multicenter phase I dose-escalation trial of ivuxolimab. Adults with locally advanced or metastatic melanoma, renal cell carcinoma, hepatocellular carcinoma or head and neck squamous cell carcinoma were enrolled in the trial. Before TCR sequencing, CD4+ T cells and CD8+ T cells were sorted from peripheral blood as separate populations.

CDR1 and CDR2 are read off the germline V gene (reference sequence) as LNHDA and SQIVND. The CDR3 spans 14 residues, from the cysteine through the phenylalanine. The CDR3 DNA has 42 bases and is translated from base 1. V is clipped by 6 bases and J by 4 bases, and the sequence between their germline boundaries is 10 bases long. To note about this clone: Its target antigen remains unknown. The record has no base qualities; no much larger clone is one base away.

The receptor was derived from an adult with an advanced solid tumor such as melanoma, head and neck, liver or kidney cancer. The receptor chain draws on TRBV19 and TRBJ1-6; TRBD1 is perhaps the D gene, given 5 matching bases. This material consisted of CD4+ or CD8+ T cells sorted from blood, taken in a trial of the OX40 agonist ivuxolimab. The DNA reads as follows: TGTGCCAGTAGAAGCAGGGTATATAATTCACCCCTCCACTTT. This yields the protein CASRSRVYNSPLHF. The full variable domain, with segments outside the CDR3 supplied by the reference TRBV19 and TRBJ1-6 proteins, appears as DGGITQSPKYLFRKEGQNVTLSCEQNLNHDAMYWYRQDPGQGLRLIYYSQIVNDFQKGDIAEGYSVSREKKESFPLTVTSAQKNPTAFYLCASRSRVYNSPLHFGNGTRLTVT.